The present entry profiles one TCR beta chain with its context. Its antigen is not identified. This may be a read error, as it is one base from a much larger clone. This CDR3 has 16 amino acids. V lost 5 bases and J lost 6, with 24 bases in between. Germline CDR1 DFQATT, CDR2 SNEGSKA (reference sequence). TCRdb passed the 5' RACE reads through MiXCR, listing each CDR3 protein once. Of around 140,000 distinct CDR3 sequences listed, about an eighth are singletons. This sample is part of a study of CD8 T cells in ankylosing spondylitis. Study-level findings and limits: For ankylosing spondylitis blood, a TCR beta motif of 8 or 9 highly homologous variants appeared characteristic. In ankylosing spondylitis patients, matched synovial fluid reportedly showed significant enrichment of disease-linked clones.

The clonotype was recovered from a female donor with ankylosing spondylitis or in good health (not recorded which). The sample consisted of blood, either unsorted or a sorted T cell fraction (not recorded which). This sequence joins TRBV20-1 and TRBJ2-3; possibly TRBD2 for D (7 bases). CDR3 amino acids: CSAFPGGTRILDTQYF. CDR3 coding DNA: TGCAGTGCTTTCCCGGGGGGCACGAGGATCCTCGATACGCAGTATTTT.